What follows are 2 T cell receptor delta chains derived from one specimen sequenced in a study of Vδ1+ human thymocytes (dated by TCRdb to between 2017 and 2018). Instrument on record: Illumina MiSeq. RNA was isolated using the RNeasy mini kit, and reverse transcription was performed with Superscript III. Multiplex PCR was used to generate CDR3 amplicons, with pooled V-gene forward primers and a constant-region reverse primer carrying Illumina adaptor overhangs. Clones were re-identified by TCRdb from the public reads with CATT, and rows with the same DNA were merged. This sample gives about 58,000 delta-chain clones in total; around 16% of them show up just once. 0.3% to 0.45% of the sample rests with the top ten. Study-wide conclusions, independent of this receptor: Unlike the oligoclonal repertoires in peripheral blood, the thymic TRG and TRD repertoires appeared highly polyclonal, with Gaussian CDR3 length distributions.

No antigens are known for them. Sequencing was carried out using Vdelta1+ gamma-delta thymocytes from the thymus. The sample's cell subset or site label, decoded: FACS-sorted CD3+ TCRalphabeta- TCRVdelta1+ TCRVdelta2- thymocytes. Source of these receptors: a girl under three years old who had congenital heart surgery.

This chain uses TRDV1 with TRDJ1; 10 positions agree with TRDD3. Trimming at V came to 4 bases and at J to 1 base, leaving 30 bases not matched to a gene. Germline V gives CDR1 TSWWSYY, CDR2 QGS. The CDR3 extends over 24 amino acids. The CDR3 DNA follows: TGTGCTCTTGGGGCCCCTAGTGGGCCTTCTCGCAGAACTGGGGGATCCATGTGCACCGATAAACTCATCTTT. Its protein product is CALGAPSGPSRRTGGSMCTDKLIF.

This clone was counted a few times. The V call is TRDV1, the J call TRDJ1; maybe TRDD2 (9 bases). V gave up 6 bases and J gave up 2 bases, with 37 bases separating them. Germline V CDR1 and CDR2: TSWWSYY, QGS. This CDR3 region has 22 residues. The CDR3 region has the DNA TGTGCTCTTGGTCGTTCAAGGCCTTCCTACGACTGGGGATACAAAAGGACCGATAAACTCATCTTT. The encoded protein is CALGRSRPSYDWGYKRTDKLIF.